Below are 29 T cell receptor beta chains sequenced from a single sample in a study of T cells after posttransplantation cyclophosphamide. Clones were sequenced by immunoSEQ multiplex PCR, and TCRdb holds only the in-frame ones, with some missing. The sample holds tens of thousands of clones, and no clone turns up only once. The sequenced material came from PBMCs. These receptors came from a woman between 45 and 60 years old in good health and a related stem cell transplant donor.

This clone has a handful of counts. The rearrangement uses TRBV29-1 and TRBJ2-2; TRBD2 matches 11 bases. Losses at the gene ends were 4 bases for V and 2 bases for J; bases not matched to a gene: 3. Germline lookup yields CDR1 SQVTM and CDR2 ANQGSEA. CDR3 size: 15 residues. The CDR3 DNA is TGCAGCGTTGTAGGGACTAGCGGCAACACCGGGGAGCTGTTTTTT. It is translated as CSVVGTSGNTGELFF.

This clone has a count of ten or more. This chain joins TRBV18 and TRBJ1-4; D is possibly TRBD1 (5 bases). The CDR3 runs to 15 residues. V lost 3 bases and J lost 3, with 11 bases in between. Germline lookup yields CDR1 KGHSH and CDR2 LQKENI. CDR3 bases: TGTGCCAGCTCACCGGGGCTGAGAGCTAATGAAAAACTGTTTTTT. Translated: CASSPGLRANEKLFF.

This clone has only a few counts. The J gene is TRBJ2-5, the V gene TRBV18; possible D gene TRBD1, 5 bases. This CDR3 contains 14 residues. Germline V CDR1 and CDR2: KGHSH, LQKENI. V dropped 3 bases and J dropped 3 bases, with 11 bases sitting between them. The CDR3 sequence is CASSPVRQKETQYF. In nucleotides, the CDR3 is TGTGCCAGCTCACCCGTCCGACAGAAAGAGACCCAGTACTTC.

This clone was found many times. The rearrangement joins TRBV19 to TRBJ2-4; possibly TRBD2 for D (6 bases). CDR1 and CDR2 (germline): LNHDA, SQIVND (reference sequence). V was pared by 2 bases and J by 0 bases, with 23 bases between. The CDR3 is made up of 20 amino acids. CDR3 DNA: TGTGCCAGTAGTATAATACTCAACTCGCCCTGGGACTCAGCCAAAAACATTCAGTACTTC. It yields the protein CASSIILNSPWDSAKNIQYF.

The rearrangement uses TRBV7-6 and TRBJ2-1; 12 bases are shared with TRBD2. The CDR3 consists of 15 residues. Per germline, CDR1 SGHVS and CDR2 FNYEAQ. Germline trimming cut 6 bases from V and 5 bases from J; bases unmatched to any gene: 5. The chain's CDR3 is CASRRLAGADNEQFF. The CDR3 coding sequence is TGTGCCAGCAGACGACTAGCGGGAGCGGACAATGAGCAGTTCTTC.

In this sample, this clone turned up many times. V is TRBV4-2 and J is TRBJ1-4; D is ambiguous. Germline loops: CDR1 LGHNA, CDR2 YNFKEQ. This CDR3 comprises 17 residues. Trimming left V 4 bases short and J 4 bases short, with 19 bases between. In nucleotides, the CDR3 is TGTGCCAGCAGCCCCCCCGTCTCCGAAGCCTTTAATGAAAAACTGTTTTTT. Its protein product is CASSPPVSEAFNEKLFF.

In this sample, this clone turned up a few times. The genes are TRBV28 and TRBJ2-5; 12 nucleotides agree with TRBD2. J lost 10 bases, V lost 6 bases, and 3 bases had no gene match. The CDR3 totals 12 residues. The germline V gene has CDR1 MDHEN and CDR2 SYDVKM. CDR3 DNA: TGTGCCAGCAGAATGACTAGCGGGAGCCAGTACTTC. Translated, it gives CASRMTSGSQYF.

There are many counts of this clone. The chain links TRBV9 to TRBJ1-1, with D hard to call. From germline, CDR1 is SGDLS and CDR2 YYNGEE. CDR3 size: 15 residues. V lost 4 bases and J lost 4, with 17 bases in between. In DNA form, the CDR3 reads TGTGCCAGCAGCCCGCGTTTCGGAACGGGCACTGAAGCTTTCTTT. Its translation: CASSPRFGTGTEAFF.

In its sample, this clone was seen many times. V gene TRBV9 combines with J gene TRBJ2-7; TRBD1 matches at 7 bases. After removal of 3 bases from V and 0 bases from J, the junction contained 3 bases not matched to a gene. The CDR3 is 14 amino acids. Germline assignment: CDR1 SGDLS and CDR2 YYNGEE. The CDR3 nucleotides are TGTGCCAGCAGCGGCCGGGACAGCTCCTACGAGCAGTACTTC. Its translation: CASSGRDSSYEQYF.

In its sample, this clone was seen many times. The V gene is TRBV6-2 or TRBV6-3, the J gene TRBJ2-7, with TRBD2 matching 14 bases. After removal of 5 bases from V and 0 bases from J, the junction contained 3 bases not matched to a gene. CDR3 size: 16 residues. CDR1 and CDR2 (germline): MNHEY, SVGEGT. The CDR3 DNA follows: TGTGCCAGCAGTCCAGGGACTAGCGGGAGCTCCTACGAGCAGTACTTC. It encodes CASSPGTSGSSYEQYF.

This clone was seen ten or more times. The V gene is TRBV5-1, the J gene TRBJ1-1; possibly TRBD1 for D (6 bases). The CDR3 loop spans 15 amino acids. Deletions cut 4 bases from V and 4 bases from J, with 17 bases between. Germline V CDR1 and CDR2: SGHRS, YFSETQ. As DNA, the CDR3 is TGCGCCAGCAGCGTAACAGGGAACGGCGCCACTGAAGCTTTCTTT. This translates into CASSVTGNGATEAFF.

This clone was detected ten times or more. V is TRBV6-6 and J is TRBJ2-7, with a tentative D call TRBD1 (5 bases). This CDR3 region has 14 residues. Germline CDR1 and CDR2: MNHNY and SVGAGI (reference sequence). The V end was cut by 2 bases, the J end by 2 bases, with 10 bases between. CDR3 amino acids: CASSYGHSTYEQYF. CDR3 in DNA: TGTGCCAGCAGTTACGGACACAGTACCTACGAGCAGTACTTC.

This clone has a count of ten or more. V is TRBV24-1 and J is TRBJ2-1; 7 nucleotides line up with TRBD2. V was pared by 3 bases and J by 3 bases, with 4 bases of the junction left unmatched. The CDR3 is 15 amino acids. The germline CDR1 and CDR2 sequences are KGHDR and SFDVKD. The CDR3 spells CATSDRLAVYNEQFF. For the CDR3, the DNA is TGTGCCACCAGTGATAGGCTAGCGGTCTACAATGAGCAGTTCTTC.

This clone was found many times. The genes are TRBV18 and TRBJ2-3, with 8 bases identical to TRBD2. This CDR3 spans 17 amino acids. From germline, CDR1 is KGHSH and CDR2 LQKENI. V was clipped by 2 bases and J by 2 bases; unmatched bases: 9. Written as DNA, the CDR3 is TGTGCCAGCTCACCAAAGGGAACTAGCGGACCCACAGATACGCAGTATTTT. Translated: CASSPKGTSGPTDTQYF. The full variable domain, completed using reference TRBV18 and TRBJ2-3, is NAGVMQNPRHLVRRRGQEARLRCSPMKGHSHVYWYRQLPEEGLKFMVYLQKENIIDESGMPKERFSAEFPKEGPSILRIQQVVRGDSAAYFCASSPKGTSGPTDTQYFGPGTRLTVL.

This clone was seen ten or more times. The gene calls are TRBV6-6 and TRBJ2-1, with 7 bases aligning to TRBD2. The V gene end was trimmed by 5 bases and the J gene end by 11 bases; junction bases not matched to a gene: 3. The CDR3 extends over 11 amino acids. Germline loops: CDR1 MNHNY, CDR2 SVGAGI (reference sequence). This chain's CDR3 is CASSNGGKQFF. CDR3 coding DNA: TGTGCCAGCAGTAACGGGGGGAAGCAGTTCTTC.

This clone is medium-sized by share. This chain links TRBV15 with TRBJ1-1, with a tentative D call TRBD1 (6 bases). V lost 4 bases to trimming and J lost 5 bases, with 17 bases between them. The CDR3 covers 15 residues. Germline CDR1 reads LNHNV; CDR2 reads YYDKDF (reference sequence). In nucleotides, the CDR3 is TGTGCCACCAGCAAGAACAGGGAATTAGGGACTGAAGCTTTCTTT. Translating gives CATSKNRELGTEAFF.

This clone was observed a handful of times. This chain connects TRBV29-1 to TRBJ2-3; weak D call: TRBD2 (5 bases). The germline V gene encodes CDR1 SQVTM and CDR2 ANQGSEA. This CDR3 has 12 amino acids. The V gene lost 7 bases and the J gene lost 0 bases, with 8 bases spanning the gap. CDR3 nucleotide sequence: TGCAGCGCAGGCGGGAGCACAGATACGCAGTATTTT. It translates to CSAGGSTDTQYF.

This clone was detected ten times or more. The V call is TRBV5-5, the J call TRBJ2-3, with TRBD2 matching 8 bases. Looked up from germline, CDR1 is SGHKS and CDR2 is YYEKEE (reference sequence). Trimming at V came to 0 bases and at J to 2 bases, leaving 2 bases not matched to a gene. This CDR3 spans 15 amino acids. The CDR3 nucleotides read TGTGCCAGCAGCTTGGGAGCGGGAGACACAGATACGCAGTATTTT. Its translation: CASSLGAGDTDTQYF.

This clone was seen only a few times. V is TRBV6-1 and J is TRBJ2-3; 9 nucleotides agree with TRBD2. The CDR3 has 11 residues. CDR1 is MNHNS, CDR2 SASEGT, per germline. CDR3: CGSGSQDTQYF. CDR3 DNA sequence: TGTGGTAGCGGGAGTCAAGATACGCAGTATTTT.

This clone was seen at least ten times. The rearrangement links TRBV19 to TRBJ1-5; D possibly corresponds to TRBD1 (5 bases). Germline V gene data show CDR1 as LNHDA and CDR2 as SQIVND (reference sequence). Trimming took off 3 bases at V and 7 bases at J, with 10 bases between the two ends. The CDR3 is made up of 13 amino acids. The CDR3 loop is CASSIQGGQPQHF. The CDR3, as DNA: TGTGCCAGTAGTATCCAGGGAGGACAGCCCCAGCATTTT.

This clone was observed many times. The V gene is TRBV6-5, the J gene TRBJ1-1; 8 positions match TRBD1. In germline, CDR1 is MNHEY, CDR2 SVGAGI. This CDR3 is 14 amino acids long. V dropped 4 bases and J dropped 1; count of bases not matched to a gene: 2. CDR3 nucleotide sequence: TGTGCCAGCAGTTCCGGACAGGGGAACACTGAAGCTTTCTTT. Residues: CASSSGQGNTEAFF.

Only a few counts were recorded for this clone. The chain combines TRBV30 with TRBJ1-5, with 7 nucleotides matching TRBD1. The CDR3 contains 14 residues. V was clipped by 0 bases and J by 5 bases; unmatched bases: 4. CDR1 GTSNPN and CDR2 SVGIG come from the germline V gene (reference sequence). CDR3 amino acids: CAWSVMRGHQPQHF. DNA of the CDR3: TGTGCCTGGAGTGTTATGAGGGGGCATCAGCCCCAGCATTTT.

There are many counts of this clone. The chain couples TRBV6-1 to TRBJ2-7; 10 bases line up with TRBD1. This CDR3 is built from 19 residues. Trimming cost V 0 bases and J 3 bases; bases outside gene matches: 14. Germline values: CDR1 MNHNS, CDR2 SASEGT. In DNA form, the CDR3 reads TGTGCCAGCAGTGAAGCCCCGGGACAGGGGACTTCCACCGTCTACGAGCAGTACTTC. It codes for CASSEAPGQGTSTVYEQYF.

This clone has more than one count but fewer than ten. The V gene is TRBV5-4, the J gene TRBJ1-1; D remains ambiguous. The CDR3 totals 13 residues. V was clipped by 0 bases and J by 0 bases, with 3 bases between them. CDR1 SGHNT and CDR2 YYREEE come from the germline V gene (reference sequence). The DNA for the CDR3 is TGTGCCAGCAGCTTGGCCGTGAACACTGAAGCTTTCTTT. Residues: CASSLAVNTEAFF.

This clone occurred many times. This chain uses TRBV5-1 with TRBJ2-7; D may be TRBD1 or TRBD2 (5 bases each). This CDR3 has 14 residues. Per the germline V gene, CDR1 is SGHRS and CDR2 is YFSETQ. The V and J ends lost 5 bases and 6 bases respectively, with 18 bases between them. This CDR3 is CASSEGRVDGEQYF. CDR3 DNA: TGCGCCAGCAGTGAGGGCAGGGTCGACGGCGAGCAGTACTTC.

This clone appeared many times. The chain combines TRBV7-9 with TRBJ2-7; tentative D call: TRBD1 (5 bases). Germline V CDR1 and CDR2: SEHNR, FQNEAQ (reference sequence). This CDR3 has 12 amino acids. The ends were cut back, 8 bases at V and 2 bases at J, with 10 bases in the middle. CDR3 region: CASGAHTYEQYF. As DNA, the CDR3 is TGTGCCAGCGGGGCCCACACCTACGAGCAGTACTTC.

This clone has only a few counts. Germline is not matched at one junction end, which may reflect a read error. The chain recombines TRBV11-2 with TRBJ2-7; possibly TRBD1 or TRBD2 for D (7 bases each). The CDR3 totals 12 residues. The V gene's germline CDR1 is SGHAT and CDR2 FQNNGV. CDR3 in DNA: TGTGCAAGCAGGGGGGGAATCTACGAGCAGTACTTC. It is translated as CASRGGIYEQYF.

The chain combines TRBV9 with TRBJ2-5; the D is unclear. Trimming pared 4 bases from V and 5 bases from J, leaving 9 bases between. The CDR3 is made up of 12 amino acids. Germline V gives CDR1 SGDLS, CDR2 YYNGEE. For the CDR3, the DNA is TGTGCCAGCAGCTTCCCCCGGGAGACCCAGTACTTC. Translated, it gives CASSFPRETQYF.

This clone showed up many times. The V gene is TRBV7-9, the J gene TRBJ2-1, with 9 bases that match TRBD2. The germline gives CDR1 SEHNR, CDR2 FQNEAQ (reference sequence). J lost 5 bases, V lost 4 bases, and 6 bases had no gene match. The CDR3 loop spans 15 amino acids. The CDR3 is CASSWREGRHNEQFF. The CDR3, as DNA: TGTGCCAGCAGCTGGCGGGAGGGCCGCCACAATGAGCAGTTCTTC. The entire variable domain, with the rest obtained from reference TRBV7-9 and TRBJ2-1, is as follows: DTGVSQNPRHKITKRGQNVTFRCDPISEHNRLYWYRQTLGQGPEFLTYFQNEAQLEKSRLLSDRFSAERPKGSFSTLEIQRTEQGDSAMYLCASSWREGRHNEQFFGPGTRLTVL.